The 28 T cell receptor beta chains below were found in one sample sequenced in a study of shared clonotypes between healthy human individuals. Assay used: immunoSEQ multiplex PCR; TCRdb lists only in-frame clones, some missing. The sample lists around 600,000 clones; less than 98% were seen once. The sequenced material came from naive CD4+ T cells sorted from blood. The subset denotes: CD45RA+ positively selected. Receptors were obtained from a woman between 25 and 40 years old in good health.

The V gene is TRBV5-1, the J gene TRBJ1-1; tentative D call: TRBD1 (5 bases). This CDR3 comprises 15 residues. Germline V CDR1 and CDR2: SGHRS, YFSETQ. Trimming took off 0 bases at V and 5 bases at J, with 14 bases between the two ends. The CDR3 loop is CASSLARQGETEAFF. Here the CDR3 DNA reads TGCGCCAGCAGCTTGGCCCGGCAGGGAGAAACTGAAGCTTTCTTT. Based on the CDR3 plus reference TRBV5-1 and TRBJ1-1, the full variable domain is KAGVTQTPRYLIKTRGQQVTLSCSPISGHRSVSWYQQTPGQGLQFLFEYFSETQRNKGNFPGRFSGRQFSNSRSEMNVSTLELGDSALYLCASSLARQGETEAFFGQGTRLTVV.

The rearrangement joins TRBV25-1 to TRBJ2-1; no firm D call. Between the trimmed V and J ends, which lost 1 base and 8 bases, there was a span of 12 bases. The CDR3 loop spans 14 amino acids. Germline CDR1 reads MGHDK; CDR2 reads SYGVNS. The CDR3 reads CASSELGSRYEQFF. The CDR3 nucleotides read TGTGCCAGCAGTGAATTAGGTAGTAGGTATGAGCAGTTCTTC.

This clone was seen only once. The rearrangement uses TRBV2 and TRBJ2-5; 7 bases map to TRBD2. Per the germline V gene, CDR1 is SNHLY and CDR2 is FYNNEI. V shed 6 bases, J shed 5 bases, and the junction held 21 bases outside the gene matches. The CDR3 has 18 amino acids. CDR3 in DNA: TGTGCCAGCAGGAGAGGGATTGGAACGGGAGGCGTGGTGGAGACCCAGTACTTC. Translation: CASRRGIGTGGVVETQYF.

V is TRBV28 and J is TRBJ2-2; perhaps TRBD2 as D (5 bases). With 7 bases removed from V and 1 base from J, the gap between germline ends came to 7 bases. The CDR3 sequence is 13 residues long. In germline, CDR1 is MDHEN, CDR2 SYDVKM. The CDR3: CASTEGNTGELFF. DNA of the CDR3: TGTGCCAGCACCGAGGGGAACACCGGGGAGCTGTTTTTT.

This rearrangement joins TRBV5-1 to TRBJ2-7; 11 nucleotides align to TRBD2. Germline V gene sequence: CDR1 SGHRS, CDR2 YFSETQ. V was pared by 4 bases and J by 1 base, with 10 bases of the junction left unmatched. The CDR3 runs 17 residues. The CDR3 reads CASSQYPTSGKSYEQYF. The CDR3 DNA reads TGCGCCAGCAGCCAGTACCCGACTAGCGGGAAATCCTACGAGCAGTACTTC.

The DNA for the CDR3 is TGTGCCAGCAGTCCCGGTGCCCCGAACACTGAAGCTTTCTTT. Translation: CASSPGAPNTEAFF. The chain couples TRBV28 to TRBJ1-1; D gene ambiguous. CDR3 length: 14 amino acids. V was shortened by 5 bases and J by 1 base, with 11 bases between the two germline ends. Germline V gene data show CDR1 as MDHEN and CDR2 as SYDVKM.

V usage is TRBV4-1 and J usage is TRBJ2-5; TRBD1 might be the D (6 bases). The CDR3 extends over 14 amino acids. Germline V gives CDR1 MGHRA, CDR2 YSYEKL. The ends were cut back, 3 bases at V and 2 bases at J, with 10 bases in the middle. This chain's CDR3 is CASSHTGQQETQYF. The CDR3 coding sequence is TGCGCCAGCAGCCACACAGGGCAGCAAGAGACCCAGTACTTC.

This chain uses TRBV5-8 with TRBJ2-7; TRBD2 matches 13 bases. CDR1 SGHTS and CDR2 YDEGEE come from the germline V gene. The V gene end was trimmed by 5 bases and the J gene end by 3 bases; junction bases not matched to a gene: 11. CDR3 length equals 17 residues. CDR3 loop: CASRRYKLAGGYYEQYF. CDR3 coding DNA: TGTGCCAGCAGGCGATATAAACTAGCGGGAGGGTACTACGAGCAGTACTTC.

This clone occurred once. V gene TRBV5-1 combines with J gene TRBJ2-7; either TRBD1 or TRBD2 may supply D (5 bases each). Trimming shortened V by 4 bases and J by 0 bases, and 14 bases separated the two germline ends. This CDR3 has 15 amino acids. From germline, CDR1 is SGHRS and CDR2 YFSETQ. DNA of the CDR3: TGCGCCAGCAGCACGGGACCCTCGAGCTCCTACGAGCAGTACTTC. Its translation is CASSTGPSSSYEQYF.

This clone was seen once. The gene calls are TRBV28 and TRBJ1-1; TRBD1 matches at 7 bases. Germline CDR1 is MDHEN and CDR2 is SYDVKM. The V segment lost 10 bases and the J segment 7 bases; nucleotides outside the gene matches: 21. CDR3 size: 16 residues. The CDR3 region is CATKAPASQGGYEAFF. The CDR3 region has the DNA TGTGCCACCAAGGCTCCCGCCAGCCAAGGGGGCTATGAAGCTTTCTTT. Full variable domain (remainder filled in from reference TRBV28 and TRBJ1-1): DVKVTQSSRYLVKRTGEKVFLECVQDMDHENMFWYRQDPGLGLRLIYFSYDVKMKEKGDIPEGYSVSREKKERFSLILESASTNQTSMYLCATKAPASQGGYEAFFGQGTRLTVV.

The chain links TRBV7-9 to TRBJ2-5; 7 nucleotides align to TRBD2. The J call may be faulty, since TRBJ2-7 better matches the DNA end. Germline CDR1 is SEHNR and CDR2 is FQNEAQ (reference sequence). The CDR3 loop spans 13 amino acids. The CDR3 here is CASSFAGAYEQYF. The CDR3 DNA sequence: TGTGCCAGCAGCTTTGCGGGAGCCTACGAGCAGTACTTC.

The J gene is TRBJ1-1, the V gene TRBV18; D is unresolved. The germline V gene encodes CDR1 KGHSH and CDR2 LQKENI. The CDR3 is made up of 13 amino acids. V lost 3 bases to trimming and J lost 4 bases, with 9 bases between them. CDR3 DNA: TGTGCCAGCTCACCGGGGAGACGCACTGAAGCTTTCTTT. This encodes CASSPGRRTEAFF.

This chain connects TRBV28 to TRBJ1-5, with D perhaps TRBD1 (5 bases). Trimming removed 1 base from V and 3 bases from J, with 10 bases in between. CDR3 length: 15 residues. CDR1 is MDHEN, CDR2 SYDVKM, per germline. CDR3 coding DNA: TGTGCCAGCAGTTTATCGTCAGGGCCCAATCAGCCCCAGCATTTT. It specifies CASSLSSGPNQPQHF.

This clone was observed once. The CDR3 DNA sequence: TGTGCCAGCAGCTTAGATATATTTCCCCCAGAGACCCAGTACTTC. This gives the protein CASSLDIFPPETQYF. The rearrangement uses TRBV7-9 and TRBJ2-5; D not resolved. The CDR3 loop spans 15 amino acids. The V end was cut by 1 base, the J end by 4 bases, with 13 bases between. Germline-derived CDR1 and CDR2 are SEHNR and FQNEAQ (reference sequence).

This chain links TRBV5-1 with TRBJ2-1; 9 bases fit TRBD1. There are 16 residues in the CDR3. The J segment lost 7 bases and the V segment lost 0 bases, leaving 8 bases of the junction unmatched. CDR1 is SGHRS, CDR2 YFSETQ, per germline. CDR3 in amino acids: CASSLGQGGFRNEQFF. The CDR3 coding sequence is TGCGCCAGCAGCTTGGGACAGGGGGGATTTCGAAATGAGCAGTTCTTC.

The chain joins TRBV25-1 to TRBJ2-7; 11 nucleotides align to TRBD1. The CDR3 contains 15 residues. V lost 2 bases, J lost 4 bases, and 4 bases stayed unmatched. CDR1 is MGHDK and CDR2 is SYGVNS in the germline V gene. The CDR3 protein is CASSEAGTGGYEQYF. CDR3 nucleotide sequence: TGTGCCAGCAGTGAAGCCGGGACAGGGGGATACGAGCAGTACTTC.

The chain couples TRBV19 to TRBJ2-4, with TRBD2 identical over 7 bases. CDR3 length equals 12 residues. V lost 11 bases to trimming and J lost 6 bases; unmatched junction nucleotides: 7. Germline-derived CDR1 and CDR2 are LNHDA and SQIVND (reference sequence). The CDR3 nucleotides read TGTGCCGCAAGTACGGGGGGAAACATTCAGTACTTC. Amino acids: CAASTGGNIQYF. The complete variable domain, with remaining parts taken from reference TRBV19 and TRBJ2-4, reads DGGITQSPKYLFRKEGQNVTLSCEQNLNHDAMYWYRQDPGQGLRLIYYSQIVNDFQKGDIAEGYSVSREKKESFPLTVTSAQKNPTAFYLCAASTGGNIQYFGAGTRLSVL.

V is TRBV7-2 and J is TRBJ2-5; D is possibly TRBD2 (7 bases). Trimming removed 5 bases at V and 5 bases at J, with 12 bases between. From germline, CDR1 is SGHTA and CDR2 FQGNSA. The CDR3 is 13 amino acids. The CDR3 sequence is CASSPRGGETQYF. The CDR3 DNA is TGTGCCAGCAGCCCAAGGGGGGGGGAGACCCAGTACTTC.

This chain connects TRBV28 to TRBJ2-4; 9 bases match TRBD2. Germline CDR1 reads MDHEN; CDR2 reads SYDVKM. This CDR3 has 21 residues. The V gene end was trimmed by 1 base and the J gene end by 0 bases; junction bases not matched to a gene: 16. The CDR3 coding sequence is TGTGCCAGCAGTTTATCACTAGCGGGTAACATACAAGGACTAGCCAAAAACATTCAGTACTTC. Translating gives CASSLSLAGNIQGLAKNIQYF.

The V call is TRBV2, the J call TRBJ2-1; D is tentatively TRBD1 or TRBD2 (5 bases each). From germline, CDR1 is SNHLY and CDR2 FYNNEI. The length of the CDR3 is 11 residues. Trimming pared 6 bases from V and 10 bases from J, leaving 10 bases between. The CDR3 bases are TGTGCCAGCAGACTAGGGGTGGAGCAGTTCTTC. Translated, it gives CASRLGVEQFF.

The chain uses TRBV14 and TRBJ2-2; maybe TRBD1 (6 bases). This CDR3 has 18 amino acids. Per germline, CDR1 SGHDN and CDR2 FVKESK. V lost 2 bases and J 0 bases, leaving 16 bases between the germline ends. CDR3 residues: CASSQWGRGRSNTGELFF. The DNA for the CDR3 is TGTGCCAGCAGCCAATGGGGCAGGGGCCGTTCGAACACCGGGGAGCTGTTTTTT.

This rearrangement joins TRBV11-2 to TRBJ1-1; TRBD1 might be the D (5 bases). Germline CDR1 SGHAT, CDR2 FQNNGV. The CDR3 has 14 amino acids. The V end lost 5 bases, the J end lost 7 bases, and 17 bases lay between the germline ends. The CDR3 loop reads CASSVGGAGSEAFF. In nucleotides, the CDR3 is TGTGCCAGCAGCGTGGGCGGGGCGGGGAGTGAAGCTTTCTTT.

As concerns this clone: Germline is not matched at one junction end, which may reflect a read error. The CDR3 spells CSVDGTGALF. Here the CDR3 DNA reads TGCAGCGTTGATGGGACAGGGGCCCTCTTC. V usage is TRBV29-1 and J usage is TRBJ2-1, with 10 bases matching TRBD1. The germline V gene encodes CDR1 SQVTM and CDR2 ANQGSEA. The CDR3 runs to 10 residues.

The chain has TRBV28 and TRBJ2-7, with D unresolved. Trimming removed 3 bases from V and 4 bases from J, with 7 bases in between. The CDR3 is made up of 12 amino acids. The germline V gene has CDR1 MDHEN and CDR2 SYDVKM. The CDR3 nucleotides are TGTGCCAGCAGTTTGTATGGATACGAGCAGTACTTC. Residues: CASSLYGYEQYF.

The chain has TRBV6-1 and TRBJ1-2, with 7 bases aligning to TRBD1. Germline-derived CDR1 and CDR2 are MNHNS and SASEGT. The CDR3 is 14 residues long. The J segment lost 2 bases and the V segment lost 6 bases, leaving 6 bases of the junction unmatched. The CDR3 nucleotides are TGTGCCAGCAGACCGGGACAGAACAACTATGGCTACACCTTC. Encoded protein: CASRPGQNNYGYTF.

This sequence joins TRBV6-5 and TRBJ2-7, with no clear D. V was clipped by 6 bases and J by 2 bases, with 11 bases between them. CDR3 size: 13 residues. Germline values: CDR1 MNHEY, CDR2 SVGAGI. The CDR3 DNA follows: TGTGCCAGCAGGTCGACTGGAGCCTACGAGCAGTACTTC. This encodes CASRSTGAYEQYF.

This chain connects TRBV5-4 to TRBJ2-4; TRBD2 matches at 7 bases. Looked up from germline, CDR1 is SGHNT and CDR2 is YYREEE (reference sequence). V lost 2 bases to trimming and J lost 0 bases; unmatched junction nucleotides: 11. CDR3 length equals 18 residues. The CDR3: CASSLTNRLAVAKNIQYF. The CDR3 DNA sequence: TGTGCCAGCAGCTTAACCAATCGACTAGCAGTAGCCAAAAACATTCAGTACTTC.

The V call is TRBV30, the J call TRBJ1-1, with 9 bases matching TRBD1. CDR1 is GTSNPN and CDR2 is SVGIG in the germline V gene (reference sequence). CDR3 size: 12 residues. V dropped 3 bases and J dropped 4; count of bases not matched to a gene: 0. The CDR3 bases are TGTGCCTGGAGGGGACAGGGCACTGAAGCTTTCTTT. Protein: CAWRGQGTEAFF.